This TCR beta chain was retrieved from a study of shared clonotypes between healthy human individuals. CDR1 is MDHEN, CDR2 SYDVKM, per germline. The CDR3 covers 15 residues. The ends were cut back, 3 bases at V and 0 bases at J, with 10 bases in the middle. Study-level results: Sorted-subset samples were not fully sequenced, rarefaction indicated.

Remarks on this clone: Its specificity is not known.

Each cell subset's genomic DNA was divided evenly among several immunoSEQ plates. Original analysis: ImmunoSEQ output lacked quality scores and full-length reads, limiting matched filtering. The table came from immunoSEQ multiplex PCR; TCRdb's copy has only in-frame clones and leaves some out. The DNA gave D and trimming, while V, J and clone size come from that table. The sample lists some 2,100,000 clones, around 95% seen once, with around 0.13% in the top ten. This receptor was taken from a man younger than 35 in good health. The gene calls are TRBV28 and TRBJ2-3; D unresolved. The sample comprised naive CD4+ T cells sorted from blood. The subset was: CD45RA+ positively selected. CDR3 sequence (DNA): TGTGCCAGCAGTTTTCGAGTGTCTAGCACAGATACGCAGTATTTT. Residues: CASSFRVSSTDTQYF.